These 28 T cell receptor beta chains were sequenced from one sample in a study of blood T cell repertoires in COVID-19 (dated by TCRdb to 2019 to 2021). The library was made by the immunoSEQ multiplex PCR assay. TCRdb carries this immuneACCESS record with in-frame sequences only. Its versions omit some clonotypes, under half of them owing to an unresolved V gene in the studies checked, with the rest unexplained. In all, the sample holds about 120,000 clones, and about 86% of those were seen once. The ten largest clones represent about 2% of the sample. Sample: peripheral blood. These receptors all stem from a woman in her 50s with acute or convalescent COVID-19.

The chain carries TRBV6-2 or TRBV6-3 and TRBJ2-3, with no clear D. Germline V CDR1 and CDR2: MNHEY, SVGEGT. With 0 bases removed from V and 7 bases from J, the gap between germline ends came to 5 bases. The CDR3 covers 12 residues. This CDR3 is CASSYSQNTQYF. In DNA form, the CDR3 reads TGTGCCAGCAGTTACTCACAGAATACGCAGTATTTT.

The rearrangement joins TRBV19 to TRBJ1-1; 7 nucleotides agree with TRBD1. The germline V gene has CDR1 LNHDA and CDR2 SQIVND (reference sequence). J lost 8 bases, V lost 3 bases, and 6 bases had no gene match. This CDR3 is 13 amino acids long. CDR3 in amino acids: CASSMPGQSEAFF. The CDR3 nucleotides read TGTGCCAGTAGTATGCCGGGACAGTCAGAAGCTTTCTTT.

This chain links TRBV27 with TRBJ2-2, with a possible D match to TRBD1 (6 bases). Germline V gives CDR1 MNHEY, CDR2 SMNVEV (reference sequence). V gave up 5 bases and J gave up 6 bases, with 10 bases separating them. This CDR3 spans 13 amino acids. CDR3 coding DNA: TGTGCCAGCAGTCCCCAGGGGTCCGGGGAGCTGTTTTTT. Its translation is CASSPQGSGELFF.

V is TRBV2 and J is TRBJ1-2; TRBD1 agrees at 7 bases. This CDR3 region has 14 residues. Germline CDR1 SNHLY, CDR2 FYNNEI. Losses at the gene ends were 6 bases for V and 2 bases for J; bases not matched to a gene: 6. The CDR3 DNA sequence: TGTGCCAGCAGGTTAGACAGGGAGAACTATGGCTACACCTTC. This codes for CASRLDRENYGYTF.

This clone has a single count. The rearrangement joins TRBV4-1 to TRBJ1-1; 7 nucleotides align to TRBD1. Germline CDR1 and CDR2: MGHRA and YSYEKL. Losses at the gene ends were 4 bases for V and 4 bases for J; bases not matched to a gene: 6. The CDR3 has 14 residues. CDR3 sequence reads: CASSRWDSRTEAFF. For the CDR3, the DNA is TGCGCCAGCAGCCGATGGGACAGCCGCACTGAAGCTTTCTTT.

The rearrangement uses TRBV7-2 and TRBJ2-2, with 12 bases that match TRBD2. The CDR3 consists of 19 residues. Germline CDR1 is SGHTA and CDR2 is FQGNSA. The V and J ends lost 5 bases and 1 base, in that order; junction bases with no gene match: 11. CDR3 coding DNA: TGTGCCAGCAGCGATCCTAGCGGGAGGGCCCTATGGAACACCGGGGAGCTGTTTTTT. This codes for CASSDPSGRALWNTGELFF.

The chain employs TRBV18 and TRBJ2-2; 7 nucleotides line up with TRBD1. Germline CDR1 KGHSH, CDR2 LQKENI. There are 16 residues in the CDR3. J lost 4 bases, V lost 1 base, and 6 bases had no gene match. CDR3 in amino acids: CASSPLETGLTGELFF. In DNA, the CDR3 is TGTGCCAGCTCACCACTCGAGACAGGGCTCACCGGGGAGCTGTTTTTT.

V is TRBV6-5 and J is TRBJ1-2; D ambiguous. The V and J ends lost 7 bases and 6 bases respectively, with 15 bases between them. CDR1 MNHEY and CDR2 SVGAGI come from the germline V gene. The CDR3 runs to 13 residues. In DNA form, the CDR3 reads TGTGCCAGCACCGCAACGGGGTACAATGGCTACACCTTC. Translating gives CASTATGYNGYTF.

The chain joins TRBV7-7 to TRBJ2-3; 13 bases line up with TRBD2. Per the germline V gene, CDR1 is SSHAT and CDR2 is FNYEAQ (reference sequence). Germline trimming cut 4 bases from V and 2 bases from J; bases unmatched to any gene: 3. The CDR3 contains 16 residues. Here the CDR3 reads CASSSGTSGDTDTQYF. The CDR3 DNA reads as TGTGCCAGCAGCTCCGGGACTAGCGGGGACACAGATACGCAGTATTTT.

This rearrangement joins TRBV30 to TRBJ1-6, with 7 bases identical to TRBD1. In germline, CDR1 is GTSNPN, CDR2 SVGIG (reference sequence). The CDR3 covers 13 residues. The junction had 0 bases not matched to a gene; V was cut back by 0 bases and J by 7 bases. CDR3 region: CAWSVQGNSPLHF. CDR3 DNA: TGTGCCTGGAGTGTACAGGGGAATTCACCCCTCCACTTT. Combining the CDR3 with reference TRBV30 and TRBJ1-6 gives the whole variable domain SQTIHQWPATLVQPVGSPLSLECTVEGTSNPNLYWYRQAAGRGLQLLFYSVGIGQISSEVPQNLSASRPQDRQFILSSKKLLLSDSGFYLCAWSVQGNSPLHFGNGTRLTVT.

The chain carries TRBV7-2 and TRBJ2-7; D is possibly TRBD2 (6 bases). Trimming shortened V by 4 bases and J by 3 bases, and 13 bases separated the two germline ends. Germline V gene sequence: CDR1 SGHTA, CDR2 FQGNSA. The CDR3 has 14 amino acids. CDR3 sequence (DNA): TGTGCCAGCAGCTACCTGGGAGGTAACTACGAGCAGTACTTC. Amino acid sequence: CASSYLGGNYEQYF.

This rearrangement joins TRBV3-1 (or the pseudogene TRBV3-2) to TRBJ2-2; 9 nucleotides agree with TRBD1. With V trimmed by 4 bases and J by 0 bases, 6 bases remained unmatched. The germline V gene encodes CDR1 LGHDT and CDR2 YNNKEL (reference sequence). This CDR3 spans 17 amino acids. The CDR3 spells CASSLGGQGPNTGELFF. CDR3 DNA sequence: TGTGCCAGCAGCCTCGGGGGACAGGGACCGAACACCGGGGAGCTGTTTTTT.

The chain links TRBV12-2 to TRBJ1-1. TRBV12-2 is noted as a pseudogene. The CDR3 loop spans 12 amino acids. The CDR3 protein is CARRRVNTEAFF. The CDR3 nucleotides are TGTGCAAGGAGGAGGGTCAACACTGAAGCTTTCTTT.

The chain employs TRBV7-2 and TRBJ2-3, with TRBD2 as a possible D gene (7 bases). The germline CDR1 and CDR2 sequences are SGHTA and FQGNSA. The V gene lost 1 base and the J gene lost 1 base, with 15 bases spanning the gap. This CDR3 contains 17 residues. DNA for the CDR3: TGTGCCAGCAGCTTAGTGTACGCGGGGGCCGGCACAGATACGCAGTATTTT. Encoded protein: CASSLVYAGAGTDTQYF. Drawing the rest from reference TRBV7-2 and TRBJ2-3, the complete variable domain is GAGVSQSPSNKVTEKGKDVELRCDPISGHTALYWYRQSLGQGLEFLIYFQGNSAPDKSGLPSDRFSAERTGGSVSTLTIQRTQQEDSAVYLCASSLVYAGAGTDTQYFGPGTRLTVL.

This clone was counted once. The V and J genes are TRBV20-1 and TRBJ1-5; a possible D gene is TRBD1 (6 bases). The CDR3 loop spans 13 amino acids. V was cut by 3 bases and J by 4 bases, with 10 bases left in between. Germline V CDR1 and CDR2: DFQATT, SNEGSKA (reference sequence). Here the CDR3 reads CSASGQGNQPQHF. CDR3 DNA: TGCAGTGCTAGTGGGCAGGGGAATCAGCCCCAGCATTTT.

J is TRBJ2-3 and V is TRBV7-9; 10 nucleotides match TRBD2. Looked up from germline, CDR1 is SEHNR and CDR2 is FQNEAQ (reference sequence). The CDR3 is 15 amino acids. Losses at the gene ends were 5 bases for V and 5 bases for J; bases not matched to a gene: 7. CDR3 region: CASSQSGGAGDTQYF. DNA for the CDR3: TGTGCCAGCAGCCAAAGCGGGGGGGCCGGAGATACGCAGTATTTT.

The CDR3 DNA is TGTGCCAGCAGCGTCACCGCCCAACAAGCGGGAGGGTCCGAGCAGTTCTTC. Protein product: CASSVTAQQAGGSEQFF. The chain is built from TRBV7-2 and TRBJ2-1; 10 bases line up with TRBD2. The V and J ends lost 5 bases and 10 bases, in that order; junction bases with no gene match: 17. Germline CDR1 SGHTA, CDR2 FQGNSA. The CDR3 is 17 amino acids.

The chain links TRBV18 to TRBJ2-3, with D maybe TRBD1 (6 bases). CDR3 length: 14 amino acids. Germline V gives CDR1 KGHSH, CDR2 LQKENI. V was clipped by 3 bases and J by 4 bases, with 11 bases between them. CDR3 sequence (DNA): TGTGCCAGCTCACCCCTACAGGGCTCAGATACGCAGTATTTT. Its protein product is CASSPLQGSDTQYF.

The chain links TRBV30 to TRBJ2-3; TRBD2 agrees at 8 bases. The CDR3 spans 15 residues. V was pared by 0 bases and J by 3 bases, with 5 bases of the junction left unmatched. Germline lookup yields CDR1 GTSNPN and CDR2 SVGIG (reference sequence). The CDR3 spells CAWSVRGGGTDTQYF. As DNA, the CDR3 is TGTGCCTGGAGTGTACGGGGGGGAGGTACAGATACGCAGTATTTT.

The rearrangement joins TRBV2 to TRBJ2-7; TRBD2 aligns across 8 bases. With V trimmed by 4 bases and J by 4 bases, 6 bases remained unmatched. CDR1 SNHLY and CDR2 FYNNEI come from the germline V gene. This CDR3 has 14 residues. The CDR3 is CASSARTSFYEQYF. CDR3 nucleotides: TGTGCCAGCAGTGCCAGGACTAGCTTTTACGAGCAGTACTTC.

The chain combines TRBV13 with TRBJ1-5; 10 bases are a match to TRBD1. The CDR3 totals 16 residues. J lost 3 bases, V lost 5 bases, and 7 bases had no gene match. The V gene's germline CDR1 is PRHDT and CDR2 FYEKMQ (reference sequence). CDR3 loop: CASSPGGQGSNQPQHF. CDR3 bases: TGTGCCAGCAGCCCAGGGGGACAGGGGTCCAATCAGCCCCAGCATTTT.

The chain carries TRBV19 and TRBJ1-3; 8 positions match TRBD1. The CDR3 length is 15 residues. In germline, CDR1 is LNHDA, CDR2 SQIVND (reference sequence). Trimming removed 4 bases from V and 4 bases from J; junction bases left unmatched: 6. CDR3 sequence: CASSTSTGVGNTIYF. For the CDR3, the DNA is TGTGCCAGTAGTACCTCGACAGGGGTCGGAAACACCATATATTTT.

The chain has TRBV29-1 and TRBJ1-1; D gene ambiguous. Per germline, CDR1 SQVTM and CDR2 ANQGSEA. The CDR3 has 12 residues. Trimming took off 4 bases at V and 2 bases at J, with 8 bases between the two ends. The DNA of the CDR3 is TGCAGCGTTGTAACGGTTAACACTGAAGCTTTCTTT. Translation gives CSVVTVNTEAFF. The variable domain in full, completed from reference TRBV29-1 and TRBJ1-1, reads SAVISQKPSRDICQRGTSLTIQCQVDSQVTMMFWYRQQPGQSLTLIATANQGSEATYESGFVIDKFPISRPNLTFSTLTVSNMSPEDSSIYLCSVVTVNTEAFFGQGTRLTVV.

Turning to this clone: This sample includes further DNA sequences coding for the same CDR3. V and J are TRBV7-9 and TRBJ1-1; a possible D gene is TRBD1 (6 bases). Trimming took off 4 bases at V and 0 bases at J, with 9 bases between the two ends. Per the germline V gene, CDR1 is SEHNR and CDR2 is FQNEAQ (reference sequence). The CDR3 covers 14 residues. The CDR3 DNA sequence: TGTGCCAGCAGCTCGGACAGTTTGAACACTGAAGCTTTCTTT. This gives the protein CASSSDSLNTEAFF.

This chain links TRBV9 with TRBJ1-5; TRBD1 might be the D (5 bases). The germline V gene encodes CDR1 SGDLS and CDR2 YYNGEE. The CDR3 has 14 residues. The ends were cut back, 0 bases at V and 8 bases at J, with 12 bases in the middle. CDR3 amino acids: CASSVVRGSEPQHF. CDR3 nucleotides: TGTGCCAGCAGCGTAGTACGGGGGTCGGAGCCCCAGCATTTT.

This chain links TRBV6-5 with TRBJ1-2; no reliable D call. V gave up 0 bases and J gave up 2 bases, with 10 bases separating them. Per germline, CDR1 MNHEY and CDR2 SVGAGI. This CDR3 region has 15 residues. The CDR3 nucleotides are TGTGCCAGCAGTTACTCAACAGATGAGAACTATGGCTACACCTTC. It specifies CASSYSTDENYGYTF.

The chain has TRBV7-9 and TRBJ2-3, with D maybe TRBD2 (6 bases). Germline CDR1 reads SEHNR; CDR2 reads FQNEAQ (reference sequence). The germline V and J ends were trimmed by 3 bases and 8 bases, with 6 bases remaining between them. CDR3 length: 11 amino acids. For the CDR3, the DNA is TGTGCCAGCAGCTTCGGGGGTACGCAGTATTTT. It yields the protein CASSFGGTQYF.

This clone is a singleton in its sample. The rearrangement links TRBV4-2 to TRBJ2-1; D unclear. CDR1 LGHNA and CDR2 YNFKEQ come from the germline V gene. Trimming took 4 bases from V and 8 from J, leaving 12 bases between them. This CDR3 comprises 13 residues. The CDR3 DNA follows: TGTGCCAGCAGCCCCTCTAGTAATGATGAGCAGTTCTTC. Its translation: CASSPSSNDEQFF.